Below are 30 T cell receptor beta chains sequenced from a single sample in a study of beta chain features in type 1 diabetes. Isolated RNA was reverse transcribed in full, so expressed TCRB transcripts were sequenced. Profiled with immunoSEQ multiplex PCR; TCRdb holds only in-frame clones, not every one. The table has some 410,000 clones, over 11% seen once. Sequencing was performed on naive CD4+ T cells from blood. The source of these receptors is a man aged 25 to 45 in good health.

This clone was recorded a few times. The chain recombines TRBV7-2 with TRBJ2-6; no definite D call. The CDR3 is made up of 15 amino acids. Trimming pared 0 bases from V and 2 bases from J, leaving 5 bases between. CDR1 is SGHTA, CDR2 FQGNSA, per germline. CDR3 in DNA: TGTGCCAGCAGCTTAGCAGGGACTGGGGCCAACGTCCTGACTTTC. It encodes CASSLAGTGANVLTF.

This clone was recorded a few times. The chain carries TRBV6-5 and TRBJ2-2, with 7 positions matching TRBD2. This CDR3 region has 15 residues. Germline V gene lookup returns CDR1 MNHEY and CDR2 SVGAGI. Losses at the gene ends were 1 base for V and 4 bases for J; bases not matched to a gene: 3. This CDR3 reads CASSYWGGTTGELFF. In DNA form, the CDR3 reads TGTGCCAGCAGTTACTGGGGGGGGACCACCGGGGAGCTGTTTTTT.

This clone was counted between two and nine times. The chain uses TRBV29-1 and TRBJ2-1; D is possibly TRBD2 (6 bases). Germline loops: CDR1 SQVTM, CDR2 ANQGSEA. Between the trimmed V and J ends, which lost 5 bases and 2 bases, there was a span of 13 bases. This CDR3 comprises 14 residues. The CDR3 here is CSVPTAGPYNEQFF. The CDR3 DNA reads TGCAGCGTTCCTACTGCGGGGCCCTACAATGAGCAGTTCTTC.

This clone was seen a few times. This chain connects TRBV4-1 to TRBJ2-3; TRBD1 matches 8 bases. The CDR3 is 18 residues long. From germline, CDR1 is MGHRA and CDR2 YSYEKL. Trimming cost V 4 bases and J 1 base; bases outside gene matches: 13. CDR3 sequence: CASSPSSLQGAGTDTQYF. CDR3 sequence (DNA): TGCGCCAGCAGCCCAAGTTCTTTGCAGGGGGCGGGCACAGATACGCAGTATTTT.

This clone turned up a few times. The chain combines TRBV14 with TRBJ2-7; D may correspond to TRBD1 or TRBD2 (6 bases each). V lost 2 bases and J 2 bases, leaving 13 bases between the germline ends. This CDR3 contains 15 residues. Germline-derived CDR1 and CDR2 are SGHDN and FVKESK. In nucleotides, the CDR3 is TGTGCCAGCAGCCAATCAGGAGGGGGTGCCTACGAGCAGTACTTC. Its translation is CASSQSGGGAYEQYF.

V gene TRBV4-2 combines with J gene TRBJ1-3, with TRBD1 matching over 7 bases. CDR3 size: 13 residues. Trimming took 5 bases from V and 2 from J; bases not matched to a gene: 0. Germline lookup yields CDR1 LGHNA and CDR2 YNFKEQ. The CDR3 reads CASSDRAGNTIYF. CDR3 nucleotides: TGTGCCAGCAGCGACAGGGCTGGAAACACCATATATTTT.

This clone appeared a few times. The chain carries TRBV9 and TRBJ2-7; D is possibly TRBD1 or TRBD2 (5 bases each). Per germline, CDR1 SGDLS and CDR2 YYNGEE. There are 14 residues in the CDR3. Trimming stripped 0 bases from V and 4 bases from J, with 11 bases between. The CDR3 region is CASSVAGAGYEQYF. CDR3 coding DNA: TGTGCCAGCAGCGTAGCCGGGGCCGGTTACGAGCAGTACTTC.

In this sample, this clone turned up a few times. The chain recombines TRBV7-2 with TRBJ2-4; no clear D gene. V lost 0 bases to trimming and J lost 1 base, with 10 bases between them. The germline CDR1 and CDR2 sequences are SGHTA and FQGNSA. The CDR3 sequence is 16 residues long. The DNA for the CDR3 is TGTGCCAGCAGCTTAGCGGGCCCCCTGGCCAAAAACATTCAGTACTTC. Protein product: CASSLAGPLAKNIQYF.

The J gene is TRBJ2-1, the V gene TRBV19, with 9 bases lining up with TRBD2. Unmatched junction bases numbered 7, after V lost 7 bases and J lost 0 bases. The CDR3 has 16 residues. Germline lookup yields CDR1 LNHDA and CDR2 SQIVND (reference sequence). CDR3 bases: TGTGCCAGTAACCCAAGCGGGAGGAGCTCCTACAATGAGCAGTTCTTC. Residues: CASNPSGRSSYNEQFF.

V and J are TRBV19 and TRBJ2-1; D is possibly TRBD2 (5 bases). In germline, CDR1 is LNHDA, CDR2 SQIVND (reference sequence). This CDR3 comprises 15 residues. Trimming pared 3 bases from V and 7 bases from J, leaving 16 bases between. CDR3 amino acids: CASSIFRGWQNEQFF. The CDR3 nucleotides read TGTGCCAGTAGTATTTTCCGGGGATGGCAGAATGAGCAGTTCTTC.

This clone was counted only a few times. This chain connects TRBV18 to TRBJ1-5, with 7 bases aligning to TRBD1. The CDR3 runs 13 residues. Germline trimming cut 5 bases from V and 4 bases from J; bases unmatched to any gene: 2. The germline gives CDR1 KGHSH, CDR2 LQKENI. The CDR3 region has the DNA TGTGCCAGCTCAACACAGGGGAATCAGCCCCAGCATTTT. Protein product: CASSTQGNQPQHF.

This clone was counted between two and nine times. The chain employs TRBV4-3 and TRBJ1-2; D is ambiguous. CDR3 length: 14 residues. CDR1 and CDR2 from the germline V gene are LGHNA and YSLEER. The V and J ends lost 0 bases and 7 bases respectively, with 12 bases between them. CDR3 protein: CASSQDRSVGGYTF. The CDR3 nucleotides are TGCGCCAGCAGCCAAGACAGGTCGGTCGGTGGCTACACCTTC.

This clone was seen only a few times. This rearrangement joins TRBV12-5 to TRBJ2-3; D perhaps matches TRBD1 (6 bases). This CDR3 has 15 amino acids. V was shortened by 5 bases and J by 4 bases, with 16 bases between the two germline ends. CDR1 is LGHNT and CDR2 is FRNRAP in the germline V gene. CDR3 coding DNA: TGTGCTAGTGGTACAGGGACATCCTGGGCAGATACGCAGTATTTT. Protein product: CASGTGTSWADTQYF.

This clone has a handful of counts. The chain recombines TRBV9 with TRBJ2-5, with 8 bases matching TRBD2. The CDR3 is 16 residues long. Germline CDR1 SGDLS, CDR2 YYNGEE. Trimming at V came to 0 bases and at J to 5 bases, leaving 9 bases not matched to a gene. CDR3 sequence: CASSVGGGTARETQYF. CDR3 nucleotides: TGTGCCAGCAGCGTAGGCGGGGGGACCGCCAGGGAGACCCAGTACTTC.

This clone showed up just a few times. The gene calls are TRBV6-6 and TRBJ2-1, with D unresolved. Trimming left V 2 bases short and J 0 bases short, with 8 bases between. The CDR3 is 15 residues long. Germline loops: CDR1 MNHNY, CDR2 SVGAGI (reference sequence). CDR3 sequence reads: CASSYVPSSYNEQFF. The CDR3 bases are TGTGCCAGCAGTTACGTTCCTAGCTCCTACAATGAGCAGTTCTTC.

V usage is TRBV2 and J usage is TRBJ2-5; TRBD2 agrees at 11 bases. This CDR3 contains 16 residues. With 6 bases clipped from V and 5 bases from J, the junction kept 11 bases outside the gene matches. Germline CDR1 reads SNHLY; CDR2 reads FYNNEI. Written as DNA, the CDR3 is TGTGCCAGCAGCGCGGGACTAGCGGTTAGGTTGGAGACCCAGTACTTC. Protein sequence: CASSAGLAVRLETQYF.

Only a few counts were recorded for this clone. The chain has TRBV29-1 and TRBJ1-6; D may be TRBD1 (5 bases). The CDR3 has 13 amino acids. The germline CDR1 and CDR2 sequences are SQVTM and ANQGSEA. Trimming shortened V by 4 bases and J by 8 bases, and 12 bases separated the two germline ends. The CDR3 loop reads CSVGAGLDSPLHF. The DNA of the CDR3 is TGCAGCGTTGGGGCAGGGTTGGATTCACCCCTCCACTTT.

With respect to this clone: The sample holds other DNA sequences that translate to the same CDR3. V and J are TRBV30 and TRBJ2-5; the D is unclear. Germline CDR1 is GTSNPN and CDR2 is SVGIG (reference sequence). Trimming removed 0 bases at V and 3 bases at J, with 2 bases between. The CDR3 totals 11 residues. The CDR3 DNA reads as TGTGCCTGGAGTGTCAAAGAGACCCAGTACTTC. Its translation is CAWSVKETQYF.

This clone was seen only a few times. The same CDR3 can be traced to other DNA sequences in this sample. V gene TRBV10-3 combines with J gene TRBJ1-2; 7 nucleotides agree with TRBD1. In germline, CDR1 is ENHRY, CDR2 SYGVKD. J lost 6 bases, V lost 0 bases, and 1 base had no gene match. The CDR3 length is 13 residues. CDR3 sequence: CAISESTGNGYTF. CDR3 coding DNA: TGTGCCATCAGTGAGTCGACAGGGAATGGCTACACCTTC.

The gene calls are TRBV28 and TRBJ2-1; D remains ambiguous. This CDR3 has 12 amino acids. CDR1 is MDHEN, CDR2 SYDVKM, per germline. Trimming cost V 6 bases and J 7 bases, with 10 bases left between them. CDR3 protein: CASSLLINEQFF. CDR3 DNA sequence: TGTGCCAGCAGCCTACTAATAAATGAGCAGTTCTTC.

The table lists this clone with a few counts. V is TRBV18 and J is TRBJ2-7; 13 bases align to TRBD2. Germline values: CDR1 KGHSH, CDR2 LQKENI. The CDR3 is 14 amino acids. V shed 3 bases and J 4 bases; nucleotides not matched to a gene: 0. The CDR3: CASSPTSGGYEQYF. The CDR3 DNA follows: TGTGCCAGCTCACCGACTAGCGGGGGGTACGAGCAGTACTTC.

This clone was counted only a few times. The sample carries other DNA sequences with the same CDR3. The rearrangement uses TRBV18 and TRBJ1-2, with 7 bases aligning to TRBD1. CDR1 is KGHSH and CDR2 is LQKENI in the germline V gene. Trimming cost V 3 bases and J 4 bases; bases outside gene matches: 2. The CDR3 contains 13 residues. The CDR3 DNA sequence: TGTGCCAGCTCACCGGACAGGTCCTATGGCTACACCTTC. Translation: CASSPDRSYGYTF.

The rearrangement joins TRBV13 to TRBJ1-2; possibly TRBD1 for D (6 bases). The CDR3 extends over 14 amino acids. Per germline, CDR1 PRHDT and CDR2 FYEKMQ (reference sequence). Trimming left V 0 bases short and J 8 bases short, with 13 bases between. CDR3 in amino acids: CASSLGNRVWGYTF. DNA of the CDR3: TGTGCCAGCAGCTTAGGAAACAGGGTATGGGGCTACACCTTC.

The chain has TRBV29-1 and TRBJ1-3; tentatively, D is TRBD1 (6 bases). The germline gives CDR1 SQVTM, CDR2 ANQGSEA. Between the trimmed V and J ends, which lost 6 bases and 2 bases, there was a span of 14 bases. CDR3 length equals 14 residues. In DNA form, the CDR3 reads TGCAGCGTCTACACCGGGGGGCCTGGAAACACCATATATTTT. It encodes CSVYTGGPGNTIYF. Supplemented by reference TRBV29-1 and TRBJ1-3, the full variable domain reads SAVISQKPSRDICQRGTSLTIQCQVDSQVTMMFWYRQQPGQSLTLIATANQGSEATYESGFVIDKFPISRPNLTFSTLTVSNMSPEDSSIYLCSVYTGGPGNTIYFGEGSWLTVV.

This clone has more than one count but fewer than ten. The gene calls are TRBV28 and TRBJ2-1, with TRBD2 matching over 9 bases. This CDR3 spans 16 amino acids. Germline trimming cut 6 bases from V and 12 bases from J; bases unmatched to any gene: 18. Germline CDR1 MDHEN, CDR2 SYDVKM. The CDR3 DNA follows: TGTGCCAGCAGCACACACCCGGGACTAGCAGGCCTCGTGCAGTTCTTC. This gives the protein CASSTHPGLAGLVQFF. Based on the CDR3 plus reference TRBV28 and TRBJ2-1, the full variable domain is DVKVTQSSRYLVKRTGEKVFLECVQDMDHENMFWYRQDPGLGLRLIYFSYDVKMKEKGDIPEGYSVSREKKERFSLILESASTNQTSMYLCASSTHPGLAGLVQFFGPGTRLTVL.

The chain combines TRBV7-2 with TRBJ2-5; D ambiguous. Germline V CDR1 and CDR2: SGHTA, FQGNSA. V lost 1 base, J lost 5 bases, and 14 bases lay in between. The CDR3 is made up of 15 amino acids. The CDR3 loop reads CASSLVGPLLETQYF. DNA of the CDR3: TGTGCCAGCAGCTTAGTTGGCCCCTTATTGGAGACCCAGTACTTC.

This rearrangement joins TRBV29-1 to TRBJ2-3; D uncertain. Per germline, CDR1 SQVTM and CDR2 ANQGSEA. The length of the CDR3 is 13 residues. V was clipped by 5 bases and J by 6 bases, with 15 bases between them. The CDR3 spells CSVSSNRRDTQYF. The DNA of the CDR3 is TGCAGCGTTTCTAGTAATCGGCGTGATACGCAGTATTTT.

In its sample, this clone was seen many times. V and J are TRBV29-1 and TRBJ2-5; TRBD1 or TRBD2 may be the D gene (5 bases each). CDR1 and CDR2 from the germline V gene are SQVTM and ANQGSEA. V lost 4 bases and J lost 5, with 11 bases in between. This CDR3 is built from 12 residues. The CDR3 DNA follows: TGCAGCGTTGTTGGCAGGGAGGAGACCCAGTACTTC. This encodes CSVVGREETQYF.

CDR3 in amino acids: CASSSPRQGGTQYF. Here the CDR3 DNA reads TGTGCCAGCAGCTCCCCCCGACAGGGAGGTACGCAGTATTTT. The chain links TRBV7-3 to TRBJ2-3; D perhaps matches TRBD1 (7 bases). CDR1 and CDR2 from the germline V gene are SGHTA and FQGTGA. The CDR3 length is 14 residues. The ends were cut back, 4 bases at V and 8 bases at J, with 16 bases in the middle.

The chain joins TRBV4-1 to TRBJ1-2; TRBD1 matches at 8 bases. The CDR3 loop spans 16 amino acids. Germline CDR1 is MGHRA and CDR2 is YSYEKL. The junction had 6 bases not matched to a gene; V was cut back by 1 base and J by 2 bases. The CDR3 sequence is CASSQATRQGNYGYTF. The CDR3 nucleotides read TGCGCCAGCAGCCAAGCTACCCGACAGGGGAACTATGGCTACACCTTC.